A single sample is the source of the 19 T cell receptor beta chains below, sequenced in a study of brain metastases from non-small cell lung cancer. Some clones are missing from TCRdb's copy, which holds only in-frame ones; the method was immunoSEQ multiplex PCR. The sample consists of over 1,000 clones, about 85% of them appearing once. The specimen sequenced was tissue from a brain metastasis. Source of these receptors: a donor at least 40 years old with non-small cell lung cancer.

CDR3 bases: TGCGCCAGCAGCCAGGACAGGGGCCTCAATTCACCCCTCCACTTT. It is translated as CASSQDRGLNSPLHF. The chain joins TRBV5-1 to TRBJ1-6; 9 nucleotides line up with TRBD1. In germline, CDR1 is SGHRS, CDR2 YFSETQ. CDR3 length: 15 residues. V was pared by 4 bases and J by 7 bases, with 6 bases of the junction left unmatched.

DNA for the CDR3: TGTGCCAGCAGCTTAGTAGCGGGGACAGGGACTCGCTCTGGGGCCAACGTCCTGACTTTC. Translating it yields CASSLVAGTGTRSGANVLTF. The chain employs TRBV7-3 and TRBJ2-6; TRBD1 is a possible D gene (9 bases). Trimming took off 2 bases at V and 0 bases at J, with 20 bases between the two ends. This CDR3 spans 20 amino acids. Germline values: CDR1 SGHTA, CDR2 FQGTGA.

The genes are TRBV28 and TRBJ2-5, with a tentative D call TRBD1 (6 bases). CDR1 is MDHEN and CDR2 is SYDVKM in the germline V gene. This CDR3 has 14 residues. V lost 5 bases, J lost 4 bases, and 14 bases lay in between. Here the CDR3 reads CASSLYRVGETQYF. As DNA, the CDR3 is TGTGCCAGCAGTCTGTACAGGGTTGGAGAGACCCAGTACTTC.

This chain links TRBV24-1 with TRBJ2-7, with 11 positions matching TRBD2. CDR3 length: 14 amino acids. Germline assignment: CDR1 KGHDR and CDR2 SFDVKD. V was pared by 6 bases and J by 3 bases, with 3 bases of the junction left unmatched. The CDR3, as DNA: TGTGCCACCAGTTCCGGGACTAGCGGCTACGAGCAGTACTTC. It is translated as CATSSGTSGYEQYF.

The V call is TRBV4-1, the J call TRBJ1-5; D gene unclear. Between the trimmed V and J ends, which lost 3 bases and 2 bases, there was a span of 8 bases. Germline V gene sequence: CDR1 MGHRA, CDR2 YSYEKL. CDR3 length: 14 amino acids. CDR3 DNA: TGCGCCAGCAGCCAGGAGGAAGGCAATCAGCCCCAGCATTTT. It is translated as CASSQEEGNQPQHF.

This chain links TRBV3-1 (or the pseudogene TRBV3-2) with TRBJ1-6, with TRBD1 matching 8 bases. The CDR3 spans 15 residues. The V and J ends lost 4 bases and 5 bases, in that order; junction bases with no gene match: 4. Germline CDR1 reads LGHDT; CDR2 reads YNNKEL (reference sequence). The CDR3 DNA sequence: TGTGCCAGCAGCCGGTCGGACAGGGATAATTCACCCCTCCACTTT. Translation gives CASSRSDRDNSPLHF.

This chain uses TRBV28 with TRBJ2-7, with 7 nucleotides matching TRBD2. The germline V gene encodes CDR1 MDHEN and CDR2 SYDVKM. The CDR3 spans 15 residues. V shed 3 bases and J 0 bases; nucleotides not matched to a gene: 5. The CDR3 is CASSFPGGSSYEQYF. The CDR3 DNA is TGTGCCAGCAGTTTCCCGGGAGGCAGCTCCTACGAGCAGTACTTC.

This rearrangement joins TRBV19 to TRBJ1-2; no definite D call. Germline values: CDR1 LNHDA, CDR2 SQIVND (reference sequence). V gave up 6 bases and J gave up 6 bases, with 17 bases separating them. CDR3 size: 14 residues. The CDR3 reads CASRSGSVSHGYTF. The CDR3 DNA sequence: TGTGCCAGTAGATCAGGCTCGGTTTCTCATGGCTACACCTTC.

The V gene is TRBV28, the J gene TRBJ1-1, with 8 bases aligning to TRBD1. CDR1 MDHEN and CDR2 SYDVKM come from the germline V gene. J gave up 4 bases and V 3 bases, and 7 bases lay outside the gene matches. CDR3 length: 15 amino acids. The CDR3 protein is CASSFPGGLGTEAFF. For the CDR3, the DNA is TGTGCCAGCAGTTTCCCAGGGGGCTTGGGCACTGAAGCTTTCTTT.

This clone turned up a few times. The chain couples TRBV7-3 to TRBJ2-3, with D uncertain. With 2 bases removed from V and 0 bases from J, the gap between germline ends came to 3 bases. Looked up from germline, CDR1 is SGHTA and CDR2 is FQGTGA. CDR3 size: 13 residues. Here the CDR3 DNA reads TGTGCCAGCAGCTTACAGAGCACAGATACGCAGTATTTT. Its protein is CASSLQSTDTQYF. Full variable domain (remainder filled in from reference TRBV7-3 and TRBJ2-3): GAGVSQTPSNKVTEKGKYVELRCDPISGHTALYWYRQSLGQGPEFLIYFQGTGAADDSGLPNDRFFAVRPEGSVSTLKIQRTERGDSAVYLCASSLQSTDTQYFGPGTRLTVL.

This chain uses TRBV7-2 with TRBJ2-1, with 11 bases fitting TRBD2. CDR1 and CDR2 (germline): SGHTA, FQGNSA. The CDR3 extends over 15 amino acids. The junction had 2 bases not matched to a gene; V was cut back by 3 bases and J by 4 bases. The CDR3: CASSFGTSGYNEQFF. The DNA of the CDR3 is TGTGCCAGCAGCTTCGGGACTAGCGGATACAATGAGCAGTTCTTC.

This clone was detected once. This chain joins TRBV19 and TRBJ1-2; D possibly corresponds to TRBD1 (6 bases). The CDR3 totals 13 residues. CDR1 and CDR2 from the germline V gene are LNHDA and SQIVND (reference sequence). Trimming pared 7 bases from V and 8 bases from J, leaving 17 bases between. The CDR3 region is CASTTNRVEGYTF. The CDR3 DNA reads TGTGCCAGTACCACCAACAGGGTAGAAGGCTACACCTTC.

This clone was seen only once. The chain uses TRBV10-2 and TRBJ2-1, with 10 bases that match TRBD2. V was pared by 6 bases and J by 5 bases, with 4 bases of the junction left unmatched. CDR1 WSHSY and CDR2 SAAADI come from the germline V gene. The CDR3 totals 14 residues. CDR3 DNA sequence: TGCGCCAGCAGCTCTAGCGGGAGTAACAATGAGCAGTTCTTC. It translates to CASSSSGSNNEQFF.

The chain couples TRBV28 to TRBJ1-1, with no clear D. Germline assignment: CDR1 MDHEN and CDR2 SYDVKM. V gave up 11 bases and J gave up 10 bases, with 17 bases separating them. The CDR3 runs to 11 residues. CDR3 amino acids: CAGADGPRAFF. The CDR3 DNA is TGTGCCGGCGCGGACGGGCCGAGAGCTTTCTTT.

This clone was detected a few times. J is TRBJ1-6 and V is TRBV30; maybe TRBD1 (6 bases). Germline CDR1 GTSNPN, CDR2 SVGIG (reference sequence). V lost 0 bases and J 8 bases, leaving 11 bases between the germline ends. This CDR3 spans 14 amino acids. The CDR3 protein is CAWSVGGLDSPLHF. CDR3 in DNA: TGTGCCTGGAGTGTGGGGGGCTTAGATTCACCCCTCCACTTT.

Details on this clone: One junction end disagrees with the germline gene, perhaps due to a read error. CDR3 protein: CVSSPKGSFSGTSPYNEQFF. The CDR3 DNA follows: TGTGTCAGCAGCCCAAAGGGGAGTTTTTCGGGGACTAGCCCTTACAATGAGCAGTTCTTC. The V call is TRBV6-2 or TRBV6-3, the J call TRBJ2-1, with 9 bases fitting TRBD2. The CDR3 length is 20 residues. Germline V gene sequence: CDR1 MNHEY, CDR2 SVGEGT.

The chain links TRBV7-3 to TRBJ2-2; D might be TRBD2 (6 bases). The CDR3 consists of 15 residues. Germline V lookup: CDR1 SGHTA, CDR2 FQGTGA. Trimming cost V 3 bases and J 0 bases, with 8 bases left between them. CDR3 coding DNA: TGTGCCAGCAGCTTGGGCGGGGCGAACACCGGGGAGCTGTTTTTT. This gives the protein CASSLGGANTGELFF.

The genes are TRBV5-4 and TRBJ1-2, with D unresolved. Trimming removed 0 bases at V and 8 bases at J, with 11 bases between. The germline V gene has CDR1 SGHNT and CDR2 YYREEE (reference sequence). The CDR3 covers 13 residues. The CDR3 DNA follows: TGTGCCAGCAGCTTGGAAAGGGCCGAGGGCTACACCTTC. Amino acid sequence: CASSLERAEGYTF.

V and J are TRBV5-6 and TRBJ2-5; possible D gene TRBD1, 6 bases. CDR3 size: 14 residues. CDR1 and CDR2 from the germline V gene are SGHDT and YYEEEE. Trimming took 7 bases from V and 5 from J, leaving 18 bases between them. The DNA of the CDR3 is TGTGCCAGCCCCAACAGGGTTGGCGGGGAGACCCAGTACTTC. It translates to CASPNRVGGETQYF.